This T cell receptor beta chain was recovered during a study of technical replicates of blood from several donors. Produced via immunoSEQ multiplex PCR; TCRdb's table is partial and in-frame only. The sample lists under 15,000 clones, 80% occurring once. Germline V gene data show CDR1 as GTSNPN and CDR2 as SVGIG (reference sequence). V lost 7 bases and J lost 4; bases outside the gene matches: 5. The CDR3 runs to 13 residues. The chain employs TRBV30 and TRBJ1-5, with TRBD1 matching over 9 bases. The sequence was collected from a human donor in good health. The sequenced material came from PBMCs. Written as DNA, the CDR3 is TGTGCCTCCGGACAGGGGATAAATCAGCCCCAGCATTTT. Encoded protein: CASGQGINQPQHF.